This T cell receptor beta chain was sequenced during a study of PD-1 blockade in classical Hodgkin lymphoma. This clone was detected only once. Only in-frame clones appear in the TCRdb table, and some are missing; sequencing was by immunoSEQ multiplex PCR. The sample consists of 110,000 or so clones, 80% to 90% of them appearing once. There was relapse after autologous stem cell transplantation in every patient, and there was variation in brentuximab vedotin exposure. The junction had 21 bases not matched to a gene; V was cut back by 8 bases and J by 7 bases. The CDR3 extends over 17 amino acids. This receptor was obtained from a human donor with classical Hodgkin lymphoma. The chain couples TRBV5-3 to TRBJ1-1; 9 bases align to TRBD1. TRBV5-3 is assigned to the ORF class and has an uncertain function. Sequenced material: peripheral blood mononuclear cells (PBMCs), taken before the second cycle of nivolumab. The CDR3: CARNSEDRGTPPHEAFF. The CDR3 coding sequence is TGTGCCAGGAATTCCGAGGACAGGGGAACACCGCCCCATGAAGCTTTCTTT.